Below are 31 T cell receptor beta chains sequenced from a single sample in a study of cytomegalovirus exposure and HLA in healthy donors. Primers: 60 Vbeta forward and 13 Jbeta reverse. Profiled with immunoSEQ multiplex PCR; TCRdb holds only in-frame clones, not every one. The sample shows 100,000 or so clones, around 80% of them seen only once. Sequenced material: PBMCs. The receptors were gathered from a man aged 30-40 years in good health and CMV-seropositive.

The chain uses TRBV11-2 and TRBJ2-5; possible D gene TRBD1, 5 bases. Germline assignment: CDR1 SGHAT and CDR2 FQNNGV. Trimming shortened V by 6 bases and J by 2 bases, and 16 bases separated the two germline ends. This CDR3 has 15 amino acids. The CDR3 nucleotides read TGTGCCAGCAGTTCCACAGGCCTACCTCAAGAGACCCAGTACTTC. Translation: CASSSTGLPQETQYF.

V gene TRBV19 combines with J gene TRBJ2-1; TRBD2 matches at 12 bases. Trimming removed 3 bases from V and 8 bases from J; junction bases left unmatched: 11. This CDR3 region has 17 residues. Looked up from germline, CDR1 is LNHDA and CDR2 is SQIVND (reference sequence). In nucleotides, the CDR3 is TGTGCCAGTAGTATTCTCGGGCTAGCGGGAGGGTTACATGAGCAGTTCTTC. Translating gives CASSILGLAGGLHEQFF.

This sequence joins TRBV28 and TRBJ2-1, with 7 bases identical to TRBD1. The V and J ends lost 10 bases and 3 bases, in that order; junction bases with no gene match: 3. Germline assignment: CDR1 MDHEN and CDR2 SYDVKM. CDR3 length: 12 amino acids. The CDR3 DNA reads as TGTGCCACCGGGACAGTCTACAATGAGCAGTTCTTC. This gives the protein CATGTVYNEQFF.

V and J are TRBV29-1 and TRBJ2-7; 9 bases fit TRBD2. The CDR3 extends over 13 amino acids. Germline assignment: CDR1 SQVTM and CDR2 ANQGSEA. Losses at the gene ends were 3 bases for V and 4 bases for J; bases not matched to a gene: 4. The CDR3 DNA is TGCAGCGTTGAGCGGGAGGGGGCATACGAGCAGTACTTC. This gives the protein CSVEREGAYEQYF.

The chain employs TRBV6-6 and TRBJ1-2, with D perhaps matching TRBD1 (6 bases). Germline values: CDR1 MNHNY, CDR2 SVGAGI (reference sequence). The CDR3 is 15 amino acids. Trimming took off 6 bases at V and 0 bases at J, with 14 bases between the two ends. The CDR3 DNA reads as TGTGCCAGCAGCCCCGGGGGGGGCTCTAACTATGGCTACACCTTC. Translation gives CASSPGGGSNYGYTF.

CDR3 residues: CASSSGDREAPEAFF. Here the CDR3 DNA reads TGTGCCAGCAGTTCCGGGGACAGGGAGGCCCCTGAAGCTTTCTTT. The chain joins TRBV28 to TRBJ1-1; TRBD1 matches 9 bases. V trimming: 4 bases; J trimming: 6 bases; junction bases outside the gene matches: 9. CDR3 length: 15 residues. Per germline, CDR1 MDHEN and CDR2 SYDVKM.

V gene TRBV30 combines with J gene TRBJ1-4; the D gene is possibly TRBD1 (6 bases). Germline loops: CDR1 GTSNPN, CDR2 SVGIG (reference sequence). This CDR3 region has 16 residues. V lost 2 bases, J lost 4 bases, and 17 bases lay in between. The CDR3 nucleotides read TGTGCCTGGAGTCCACTCCGGGACAAGAATAATGAAAAACTGTTTTTT. The encoded protein is CAWSPLRDKNNEKLFF.

The V call is TRBV28, the J call TRBJ2-7; D is possibly TRBD2 (5 bases). Trimming shortened V by 10 bases and J by 6 bases, and 13 bases separated the two germline ends. Germline loops: CDR1 MDHEN, CDR2 SYDVKM. The CDR3 is made up of 11 amino acids. In nucleotides, the CDR3 is TGTGCCACGAGCGGACCTGGCGAGCAGTACTTC. Its translation: CATSGPGEQYF.

The gene calls are TRBV19 and TRBJ1-1; D may be TRBD1 (6 bases). The V gene lost 2 bases and the J gene lost 8 bases, with 18 bases spanning the gap. The CDR3 loop spans 15 amino acids. CDR1 and CDR2 (germline): LNHDA, SQIVND (reference sequence). The CDR3, as DNA: TGTGCCAGTAGTATATTAGCGGGGCAGGGGAAGGAAGCTTTCTTT. Its translation: CASSILAGQGKEAFF.

The chain couples TRBV10-3 to TRBJ2-3; no reliable D call. The CDR3 consists of 14 residues. The V gene lost 3 bases and the J gene lost 0 bases, with 7 bases spanning the gap. Germline values: CDR1 ENHRY, CDR2 SYGVKD. CDR3 in amino acids: CAISEWRSTDTQYF. CDR3 bases: TGTGCCATCAGTGAATGGCGGAGCACAGATACGCAGTATTTT.

The chain links TRBV7-8 to TRBJ2-1; 10 bases match TRBD2. With V trimmed by 6 bases and J by 4 bases, 9 bases remained unmatched. In germline, CDR1 is SGHVS, CDR2 FQNEAQ. The CDR3 is made up of 16 amino acids. The CDR3 loop is CASSPGGTSVYNEQFF. The CDR3 bases are TGTGCCAGCAGTCCTGGGGGGACTAGCGTTTACAATGAGCAGTTCTTC.

This clone is judged medium-sized. Different DNA sequences within this sample yield the same CDR3. The CDR3: CASSLGTGLNQPQHF. In DNA form, the CDR3 reads TGTGCCAGCAGTCTCGGGACAGGGCTGAATCAGCCCCAGCATTTT. The V and J genes are TRBV6-5 and TRBJ1-5; 9 nucleotides align to TRBD1. Germline V gene sequence: CDR1 MNHEY, CDR2 SVGAGI. Trimming removed 5 bases from V and 4 bases from J; junction bases left unmatched: 6. The CDR3 consists of 15 residues.

This chain links TRBV25-1 with TRBJ1-5, with D possibly TRBD1 on 6 matching bases. In germline, CDR1 is MGHDK, CDR2 SYGVNS. V dropped 2 bases and J dropped 4 bases, with 18 bases sitting between them. This CDR3 spans 17 amino acids. CDR3 sequence reads: CASSERGTTAGNQPQHF. The CDR3 bases are TGTGCCAGCAGTGAACGAGGGACAACGGCAGGTAATCAGCCCCAGCATTTT.

The rearrangement uses TRBV19 and TRBJ1-2; D is possibly TRBD1 (6 bases). V shed 11 bases and J shed 3 bases, with 16 bases lying between them. Germline values: CDR1 LNHDA, CDR2 SQIVND (reference sequence). This CDR3 comprises 13 residues. The DNA of the CDR3 is TGTGCCGCGGGGGCCGGCCATTACTATGGCTACACCTTC. It translates to CAAGAGHYYGYTF.

V is TRBV30 and J is TRBJ1-1; 8 positions agree with TRBD1. Germline CDR1 is GTSNPN and CDR2 is SVGIG (reference sequence). This CDR3 comprises 13 residues. Unmatched junction bases numbered 5, after V lost 3 bases and J lost 5 bases. CDR3 loop: CAWSLDRGTEAFF. CDR3 DNA: TGTGCCTGGAGCCTTGACAGGGGAACTGAAGCTTTCTTT. The complete variable domain, with remaining parts taken from reference TRBV30 and TRBJ1-1, reads SQTIHQWPATLVQPVGSPLSLECTVEGTSNPNLYWYRQAAGRGLQLLFYSVGIGQISSEVPQNLSASRPQDRQFILSSKKLLLSDSGFYLCAWSLDRGTEAFFGQGTRLTVV.

V gene TRBV7-5 combines with J gene TRBJ2-7; the table's D gene call, TRBD2, was not cross checked with the DNA. TRBV7-5 counts as a pseudogene. The CDR3 has 14 amino acids. CDR3 nucleotides: TGTGCCAGAGGGGGCGGGGGAAGGTCGGCTGAGCAGTACGTC. It encodes CARGGGGRSAEQYV.

The rearrangement uses TRBV9 and TRBJ2-2; possibly TRBD1 for D (6 bases). The germline V gene encodes CDR1 SGDLS and CDR2 YYNGEE. The V end lost 4 bases, the J end lost 7 bases, and 14 bases lay between the germline ends. The CDR3 contains 14 residues. The CDR3 bases are TGTGCCAGCAGCCCCCGGGACATCAGCGGGGAGCTGTTTTTT. It encodes CASSPRDISGELFF.

The chain combines TRBV5-1 with TRBJ1-1; D gene unclear. The germline V and J ends were trimmed by 4 bases and 5 bases, with 18 bases remaining between them. CDR1 and CDR2 (germline): SGHRS, YFSETQ. The length of the CDR3 is 15 residues. CDR3 protein: CASSLPRGPGTEAFF. In DNA form, the CDR3 reads TGCGCCAGCAGCCTCCCCCGCGGGCCGGGTACTGAAGCTTTCTTT.

The chain carries TRBV5-4 and TRBJ2-7; D perhaps matches TRBD2 (5 bases). The ends were cut back, 3 bases at V and 4 bases at J, with 17 bases in the middle. CDR3 size: 15 residues. Germline V gene sequence: CDR1 SGHNT, CDR2 YYREEE (reference sequence). Here the CDR3 reads CASSSGLTPRYEQYF. The CDR3 DNA is TGTGCCAGCAGCTCCGGACTGACCCCGAGGTACGAGCAGTACTTC.

Comment on this clone: At the DNA level, this CDR3 is encoded by other sequences in the same sample as well. This sequence joins TRBV7-9 and TRBJ2-1; 13 bases agree with TRBD2. This CDR3 region has 15 residues. J lost 6 bases, V lost 6 bases, and 5 bases had no gene match. The germline V gene has CDR1 SEHNR and CDR2 FQNEAQ (reference sequence). CDR3 residues: CASRPLAGGSNEQFF. The CDR3 DNA follows: TGTGCCAGCAGACCACTAGCGGGAGGGTCCAATGAGCAGTTCTTC.

This clone was observed a few times. The chain uses TRBV2 and TRBJ1-2, with TRBD1 as a possible D gene (6 bases). Per the germline V gene, CDR1 is SNHLY and CDR2 is FYNNEI. The V end lost 0 bases, the J end lost 6 bases, and 11 bases lay between the germline ends. This CDR3 is 14 amino acids long. CDR3 sequence: CASSEAGRGDGYTF. CDR3 DNA sequence: TGTGCCAGCAGTGAAGCGGGCAGGGGTGATGGCTACACCTTC. The full variable domain, rest sourced from reference TRBV2 and TRBJ1-2, is EPEVTQTPSHQVTQMGQEVILRCVPISNHLYFYWYRQILGQKVEFLVSFYNNEISEKSEIFDDQFSVERPDGSNFTLKIRSTKLEDSAMYFCASSEAGRGDGYTFGSGTRLTVV.

This sequence joins TRBV28 and TRBJ1-1; 7 positions match TRBD1. The CDR3 extends over 14 amino acids. CDR1 is MDHEN, CDR2 SYDVKM, per germline. Trimming took 9 bases from V and 1 from J; bases not matched to a gene: 8. CDR3 in DNA: TGTGCCAGTAAACTGACAGGGCCGAACACTGAAGCTTTCTTT. The encoded protein is CASKLTGPNTEAFF. Looking up the rest from reference TRBV28 and TRBJ1-1 gives the full variable domain: DVKVTQSSRYLVKRTGEKVFLECVQDMDHENMFWYRQDPGLGLRLIYFSYDVKMKEKGDIPEGYSVSREKKERFSLILESASTNQTSMYLCASKLTGPNTEAFFGQGTRLTVV.

This chain connects TRBV27 to TRBJ1-1, with D unclear. V shed 5 bases and J shed 0 bases, with 10 bases lying between them. Germline V lookup: CDR1 MNHEY, CDR2 SMNVEV (reference sequence). The CDR3 extends over 14 amino acids. The CDR3 sequence: CASSPQALNTEAFF. CDR3 nucleotides: TGTGCCAGCAGTCCTCAGGCCTTGAACACTGAAGCTTTCTTT.

This chain connects TRBV18 to TRBJ1-1; 8 bases align to TRBD1. This CDR3 has 15 amino acids. Germline loops: CDR1 KGHSH, CDR2 LQKENI. The V segment lost 1 base and the J segment 4 bases; nucleotides outside the gene matches: 5. CDR3 bases: TGTGCCAGCTCACCACGGACAGGGCGTAGCACTGAAGCTTTCTTT. Protein product: CASSPRTGRSTEAFF.

The V and J genes are TRBV6-1 and TRBJ2-5; 9 nucleotides line up with TRBD1. Germline trimming cut 6 bases from V and 5 bases from J; bases unmatched to any gene: 7. The germline CDR1 and CDR2 sequences are MNHNS and SASEGT. This CDR3 has 14 residues. The CDR3 bases are TGTGCCAGCAGCACGACAGGGGGTCAGGAGACCCAGTACTTC. It encodes CASSTTGGQETQYF.

This rearrangement joins TRBV7-3 to TRBJ1-2, with TRBD1 matching 9 bases. This CDR3 comprises 15 residues. V was clipped by 2 bases and J by 4 bases; unmatched bases: 5. Germline CDR1 and CDR2: SGHTA and FQGTGA. The CDR3, as DNA: TGTGCCAGCAGCTTAGGGGACAGGGCGTCCTATGGCTACACCTTC. Its protein is CASSLGDRASYGYTF.

The rearrangement joins TRBV7-3 to TRBJ1-1; tentative D call: TRBD1 (6 bases). Trimming left V 5 bases short and J 5 bases short, with 12 bases between. The germline gives CDR1 SGHTA, CDR2 FQGTGA. This CDR3 has 13 amino acids. CDR3 sequence (DNA): TGTGCCAGCAGCCAAGGGGGAAGAACTGAAGCTTTCTTT. Protein product: CASSQGGRTEAFF. Combining the CDR3 with reference TRBV7-3 and TRBJ1-1 gives the whole variable domain GAGVSQTPSNKVTEKGKYVELRCDPISGHTALYWYRQSLGQGPEFLIYFQGTGAADDSGLPNDRFFAVRPEGSVSTLKIQRTERGDSAVYLCASSQGGRTEAFFGQGTRLTVV.

CDR3 residues: CASSESGDSWNGYTF. The CDR3 DNA follows: TGTGCCAGCAGTGAATCCGGGGACAGTTGGAATGGCTACACCTTC. The chain is built from TRBV25-1 and TRBJ1-2; 7 bases map to TRBD1. Germline CDR1 and CDR2: MGHDK and SYGVNS. The CDR3 has 15 residues. With V trimmed by 1 base and J by 6 bases, 8 bases remained unmatched.

V gene TRBV10-2 combines with J gene TRBJ1-2; D possibly corresponds to TRBD1 (5 bases). The CDR3 sequence is 15 residues long. Germline CDR1 reads WSHSY; CDR2 reads SAAADI. Deletions cut 7 bases from V and 3 bases from J, with 18 bases between. Written as DNA, the CDR3 is TGCGCCAGCAACGTTGGGGGGATCGGGTACTATGGCTACACCTTC. It translates to CASNVGGIGYYGYTF.

The J gene is TRBJ2-1, the V gene TRBV7-2; 10 nucleotides align to TRBD2. V lost 2 bases, J lost 6 bases, and 4 bases stayed unmatched. Germline CDR1 reads SGHTA; CDR2 reads FQGNSA. This CDR3 spans 15 amino acids. Here the CDR3 reads CASSLSGGGPNEQFF. CDR3 DNA sequence: TGTGCCAGCAGCTTAAGCGGGGGGGGCCCCAATGAGCAGTTCTTC.

The chain couples TRBV5-1 to TRBJ2-3; possible D gene TRBD1, 5 bases. The V end was cut by 4 bases, the J end by 0 bases, with 6 bases between. The CDR3 extends over 13 amino acids. CDR1 and CDR2 (germline): SGHRS, YFSETQ. The CDR3 DNA follows: TGCGCCAGCAGCCGACAGAGCACAGATACGCAGTATTTT. The encoded protein is CASSRQSTDTQYF.